The 14 T cell receptor beta chains below come from one sample, sequenced in a study of cytomegalovirus exposure and HLA in healthy donors. Both 60 Vbeta primers and 13 Jbeta primers went into the PCR. Sequenced by immunoSEQ multiplex PCR; TCRdb stores in-frame clones only, minus some. The sample data list around 27,000 clones. Material for sequencing was PBMCs. The receptor set was obtained from a man aged 25 to 45 in good health and CMV-seronegative.

This rearrangement joins TRBV5-1 to TRBJ2-5; 9 bases agree with TRBD2. CDR1 and CDR2 (germline): SGHRS, YFSETQ. Unmatched junction bases numbered 6, after V lost 2 bases and J lost 1 base. The CDR3 covers 16 residues. CDR3 DNA: TGCGCCAGCAGCTTTCTAGCGGGAAGCACCCAAGAGACCCAGTACTTC. Translation: CASSFLAGSTQETQYF.

The gene calls are TRBV19 and TRBJ1-1; TRBD1 might be the D (6 bases). The CDR3 has 15 amino acids. The ends were cut back, 5 bases at V and 0 bases at J, with 13 bases in the middle. Germline CDR1 and CDR2: LNHDA and SQIVND (reference sequence). The CDR3 DNA follows: TGTGCCAGTAGTGCCCGGACAGAGATGAACACTGAAGCTTTCTTT. Protein product: CASSARTEMNTEAFF.

The chain uses TRBV29-1 and TRBJ2-5; possibly TRBD1 for D (5 bases). This CDR3 spans 15 amino acids. V lost 2 bases and J lost 3, with 16 bases in between. Per germline, CDR1 SQVTM and CDR2 ANQGSEA. DNA of the CDR3: TGCAGCGTTGAAAGAGGAGTAGGGGCAAAAGAGACCCAGTACTTC. Its protein is CSVERGVGAKETQYF.

This chain connects TRBV6-5 to TRBJ2-2, with a tentative D call TRBD2 (6 bases). CDR3 length: 12 amino acids. The ends were cut back, 4 bases at V and 6 bases at J, with 6 bases in the middle. The V gene's germline CDR1 is MNHEY and CDR2 SVGAGI. CDR3 in amino acids: CASSWGAGELFF. The CDR3 region has the DNA TGTGCCAGCAGTTGGGGGGCCGGGGAGCTGTTTTTT.

CDR3 amino acids: CASSESGTRVGETQYF. DNA for the CDR3: TGCGCCAGCAGTGAGTCAGGGACAAGAGTAGGGGAGACCCAGTACTTC. The chain links TRBV10-1 to TRBJ2-5, with TRBD1 as a possible D gene (6 bases). The length of the CDR3 is 16 residues. From germline, CDR1 is WNHNN and CDR2 SYGVQD (reference sequence). V dropped 0 bases and J dropped 5 bases, with 16 bases sitting between them.

The chain has TRBV2 and TRBJ1-5; unclear D gene. Per germline, CDR1 SNHLY and CDR2 FYNNEI. V was clipped by 8 bases and J by 4 bases, with 12 bases between them. CDR3 size: 13 residues. CDR3 DNA: TGTGCCAGCGCTCGCGGAGTAAATCAGCCCCAGCATTTT. Amino acid sequence: CASARGVNQPQHF.

CDR3 sequence (DNA): TGTGCCTGGGACATCCTCGGGAGGGCCAATTCACCCCTCCACTTT. Its protein product is CAWDILGRANSPLHF. The chain uses TRBV30 and TRBJ1-6; D is unresolved. There are 15 residues in the CDR3. Germline CDR1 GTSNPN, CDR2 SVGIG (reference sequence). Trimming shortened V by 5 bases and J by 7 bases, and 18 bases separated the two germline ends.

The chain joins TRBV11-1 to TRBJ2-1; D gene uncertain. With 3 bases removed from V and 7 bases from J, the gap between germline ends came to 10 bases. CDR3 length equals 13 residues. In germline, CDR1 is SGHAT, CDR2 FQDESV (reference sequence). The CDR3 here is CASSFASWNEQFF. CDR3 in DNA: TGTGCCAGCAGCTTTGCTAGTTGGAATGAGCAGTTCTTC.

The J gene is TRBJ2-7, the V gene TRBV6-5; D might be TRBD1 (5 bases). V dropped 7 bases and J dropped 4 bases, with 20 bases sitting between them. Germline assignment: CDR1 MNHEY and CDR2 SVGAGI. The CDR3 is 15 amino acids. The CDR3, as DNA: TGTGCCAGCAATTCCCCTGGAGCAGGGTCGTACGAGCAGTACTTC. It encodes CASNSPGAGSYEQYF.

The chain is built from TRBV6-5 and TRBJ2-1; possibly TRBD2 for D (6 bases). Germline assignment: CDR1 MNHEY and CDR2 SVGAGI. This CDR3 region has 13 residues. V lost 6 bases and J 0 bases, leaving 6 bases between the germline ends. The CDR3 DNA reads TGTGCCAGCAGGCGGGGCTCCTACAATGAGCAGTTCTTC. Amino acids: CASRRGSYNEQFF.

V and J are TRBV5-4 and TRBJ2-7, with TRBD2 as a possible D gene (6 bases). This CDR3 comprises 14 residues. Trimming took 2 bases from V and 0 from J, leaving 9 bases between them. The germline V gene encodes CDR1 SGHNT and CDR2 YYREEE (reference sequence). The CDR3 region is CASSFGGSSYEQYF. The CDR3 DNA is TGTGCCAGCAGCTTTGGGGGGAGCTCCTACGAGCAGTACTTC.

The gene calls are TRBV15 and TRBJ2-1, with unresolved D. There are 16 residues in the CDR3. Between the trimmed V and J ends, which lost 3 bases and 4 bases, there was a span of 16 bases. CDR1 is LNHNV, CDR2 YYDKDF, per germline (reference sequence). The DNA for the CDR3 is TGTGCCACCAGCAGCCCACTCCCTAATTTTTACAATGAGCAGTTCTTC. Residues: CATSSPLPNFYNEQFF.

The J gene is TRBJ1-2, the V gene TRBV19; 7 nucleotides agree with TRBD1. Germline V gives CDR1 LNHDA, CDR2 SQIVND (reference sequence). After removal of 1 base from V and 2 bases from J, the junction contained 1 base not matched to a gene. This CDR3 is 14 amino acids long. CDR3 DNA: TGTGCCAGTAGTATAGCGGGACAGAACTATGGCTACACCTTC. It codes for CASSIAGQNYGYTF.

CDR3 residues: CASSGGHSGRTGDTQYF. The CDR3 coding sequence is TGTGCCAGCTCAGGCGGTCACAGCGGGAGGACAGGAGATACGCAGTATTTT. V gene TRBV18 combines with J gene TRBJ2-3; 9 positions agree with TRBD2. This CDR3 has 17 residues. The V gene end was trimmed by 5 bases and the J gene end by 5 bases; junction bases not matched to a gene: 14. Germline CDR1 and CDR2: KGHSH and LQKENI.